In this sample, the clone carrying this T cell receptor beta chain turned up a few times. This entry belongs to a study of molecular identifiers for immune sequencing clone quantification. Methods described previously were used for bulk TCR libraries, and listed TCR primers were applied. TCRdb called the PCR reads again in MiXCR, with one record for every CDR3 protein. The table includes roughly 300,000 distinct CDR3 sequences, over 20% detected once. With 0 bases clipped from V and 0 bases from J, the junction kept 11 bases outside the gene matches. The CDR3 extends over 18 amino acids. The germline gives CDR1 LGHNA, CDR2 YNFKEQ. The authors sorted naive CD8 T cells as CD8+CD4-CCR7+CD45RA+.

The J gene is TRBJ2-7, the V gene TRBV4-2; the match to TRBD2 covers 7 bases. This receptor was taken from a human donor in good health. Some libraries in this study had Jurkat cell RNA spiked in. The specimen sequenced was naive CD8+ T cells from blood, with Jurkat cell RNA spiked in. Subset here: FACS-sorted CD8+CD4-CCR7+CD45RA+ naive T cells. In DNA, the CDR3 is TGTGCCAGCAGCCAAGAACCGGTCCGAGGGACTAACTCCTACGAGCAGTACTTC. Amino acid sequence: CASSQEPVRGTNSYEQYF.